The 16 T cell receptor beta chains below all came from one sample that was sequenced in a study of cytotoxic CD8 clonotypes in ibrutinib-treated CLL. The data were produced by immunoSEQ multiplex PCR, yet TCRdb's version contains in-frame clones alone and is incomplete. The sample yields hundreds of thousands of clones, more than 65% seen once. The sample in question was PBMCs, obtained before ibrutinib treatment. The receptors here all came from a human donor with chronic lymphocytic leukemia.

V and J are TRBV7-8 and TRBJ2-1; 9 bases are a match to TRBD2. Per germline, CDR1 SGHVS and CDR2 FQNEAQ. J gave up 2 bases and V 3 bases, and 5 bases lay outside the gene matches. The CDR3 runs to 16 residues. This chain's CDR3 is CASSFVAGETYNEQFF. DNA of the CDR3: TGTGCCAGCAGCTTTGTAGCGGGAGAGACCTACAATGAGCAGTTCTTC.

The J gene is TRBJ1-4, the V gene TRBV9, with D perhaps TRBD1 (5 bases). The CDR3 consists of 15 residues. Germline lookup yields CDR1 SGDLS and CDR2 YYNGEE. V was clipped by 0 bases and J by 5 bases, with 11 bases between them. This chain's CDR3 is CASSVGGQGNEKLFF. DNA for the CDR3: TGTGCCAGCAGCGTAGGCGGTCAGGGAAATGAAAAACTGTTTTTT. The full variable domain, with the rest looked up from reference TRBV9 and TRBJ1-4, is DSGVTQTPKHLITATGQRVTLRCSPRSGDLSVYWYQQSLDQGLQFLIQYYNGEERAKGNILERFSAQQFPDLHSELNLSSLELGDSALYFCASSVGGQGNEKLFFGSGTQLSVL.

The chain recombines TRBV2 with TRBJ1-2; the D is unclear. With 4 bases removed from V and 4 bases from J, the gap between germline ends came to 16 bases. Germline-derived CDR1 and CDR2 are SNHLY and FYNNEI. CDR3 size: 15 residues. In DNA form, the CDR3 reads TGTGCCAGCAGTGGGTACGACACGTTACCCTATGGCTACACCTTC. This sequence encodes CASSGYDTLPYGYTF.

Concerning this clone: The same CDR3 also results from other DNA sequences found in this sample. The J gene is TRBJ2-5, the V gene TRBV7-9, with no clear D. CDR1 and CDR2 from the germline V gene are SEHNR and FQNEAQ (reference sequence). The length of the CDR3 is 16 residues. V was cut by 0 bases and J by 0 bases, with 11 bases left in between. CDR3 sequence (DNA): TGTGCCAGCAGCTTAGCGCGGCAGGCCAACCAAGAGACCCAGTACTTC. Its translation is CASSLARQANQETQYF.

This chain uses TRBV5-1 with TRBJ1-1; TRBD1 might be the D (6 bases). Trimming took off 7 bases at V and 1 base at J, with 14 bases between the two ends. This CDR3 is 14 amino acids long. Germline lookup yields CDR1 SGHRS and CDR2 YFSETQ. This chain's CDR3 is CASSIGTSNTEAFF. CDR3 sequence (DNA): TGCGCCAGCTCTATAGGGACATCGAACACTGAAGCTTTCTTT.

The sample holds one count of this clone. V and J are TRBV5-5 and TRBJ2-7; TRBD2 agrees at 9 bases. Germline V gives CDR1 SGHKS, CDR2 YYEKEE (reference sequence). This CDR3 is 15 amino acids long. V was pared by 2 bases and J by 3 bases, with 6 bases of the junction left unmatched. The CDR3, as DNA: TGTGCCAGCAGCTTAGTTGCGGGAGGGTTCTACGAGCAGTACTTC. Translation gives CASSLVAGGFYEQYF.

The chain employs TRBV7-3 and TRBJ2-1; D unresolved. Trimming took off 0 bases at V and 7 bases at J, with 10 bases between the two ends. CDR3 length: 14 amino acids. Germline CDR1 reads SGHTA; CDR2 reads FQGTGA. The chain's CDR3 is CASSLTRQENEQFF. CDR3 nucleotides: TGTGCCAGCAGCTTAACGAGGCAGGAAAATGAGCAGTTCTTC.

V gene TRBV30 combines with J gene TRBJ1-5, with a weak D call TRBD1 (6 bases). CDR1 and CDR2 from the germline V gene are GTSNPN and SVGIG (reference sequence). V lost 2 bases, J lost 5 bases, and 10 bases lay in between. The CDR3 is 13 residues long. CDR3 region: CAWSPEGDQPQHF. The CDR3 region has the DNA TGTGCCTGGAGTCCCGAGGGGGATCAGCCCCAGCATTTT.

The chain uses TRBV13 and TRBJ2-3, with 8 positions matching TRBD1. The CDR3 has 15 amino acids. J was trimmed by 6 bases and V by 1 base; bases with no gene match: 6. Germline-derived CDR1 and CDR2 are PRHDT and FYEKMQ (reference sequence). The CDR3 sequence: CASSLVVTGVDTQYF. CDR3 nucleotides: TGTGCCAGCAGCTTAGTGGTGACAGGGGTTGATACGCAGTATTTT. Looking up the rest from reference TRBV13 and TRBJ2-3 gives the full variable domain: AAGVIQSPRHLIKEKRETATLKCYPIPRHDTVYWYQQGPGQDPQFLISFYEKMQSDKGSIPDRFSAQQFSDYHSELNMSSLELGDSALYFCASSLVVTGVDTQYFGPGTRLTVL.

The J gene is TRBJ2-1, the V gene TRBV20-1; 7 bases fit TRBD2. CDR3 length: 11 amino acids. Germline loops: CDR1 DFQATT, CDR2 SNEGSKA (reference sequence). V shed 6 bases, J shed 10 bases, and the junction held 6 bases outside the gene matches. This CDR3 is CSAPTSREQFF. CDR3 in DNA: TGCAGTGCGCCGACTAGCCGAGAGCAGTTCTTC.

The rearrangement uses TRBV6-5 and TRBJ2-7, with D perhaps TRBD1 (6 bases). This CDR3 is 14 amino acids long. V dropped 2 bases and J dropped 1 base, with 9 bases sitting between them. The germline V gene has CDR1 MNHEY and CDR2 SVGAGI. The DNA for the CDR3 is TGTGCCAGCAGTTACCGGGACACTTCCTACGAGCAGTACTTC. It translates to CASSYRDTSYEQYF.

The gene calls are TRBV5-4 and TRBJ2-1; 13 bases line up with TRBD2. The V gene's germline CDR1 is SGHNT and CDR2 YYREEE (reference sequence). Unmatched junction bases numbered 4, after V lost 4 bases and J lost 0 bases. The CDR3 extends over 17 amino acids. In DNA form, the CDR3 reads TGTGCCAGCAGCGCCGGGACTAGCGGGACCTCCTACAATGAGCAGTTCTTC. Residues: CASSAGTSGTSYNEQFF.

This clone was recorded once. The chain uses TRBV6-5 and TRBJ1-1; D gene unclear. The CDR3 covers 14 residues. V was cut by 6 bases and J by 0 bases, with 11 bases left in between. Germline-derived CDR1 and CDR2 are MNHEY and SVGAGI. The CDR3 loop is CASSRGAVNTEAFF. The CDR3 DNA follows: TGTGCCAGCAGCCGTGGAGCGGTGAACACTGAAGCTTTCTTT.

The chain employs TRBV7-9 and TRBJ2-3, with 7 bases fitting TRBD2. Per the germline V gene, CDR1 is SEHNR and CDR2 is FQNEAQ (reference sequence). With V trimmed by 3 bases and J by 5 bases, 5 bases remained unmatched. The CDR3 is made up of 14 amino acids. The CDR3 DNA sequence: TGTGCCAGCAGCTTTCTAGCGGATGGAGATACGCAGTATTTT. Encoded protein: CASSFLADGDTQYF.

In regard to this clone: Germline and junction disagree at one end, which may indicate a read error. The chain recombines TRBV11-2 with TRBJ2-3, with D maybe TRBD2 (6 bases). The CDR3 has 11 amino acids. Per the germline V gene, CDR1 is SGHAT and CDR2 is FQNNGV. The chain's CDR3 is CASRRGSSANF. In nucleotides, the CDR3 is TGTGCCAGCCGAAGAGGGTCTAGCGCGAATTTT.

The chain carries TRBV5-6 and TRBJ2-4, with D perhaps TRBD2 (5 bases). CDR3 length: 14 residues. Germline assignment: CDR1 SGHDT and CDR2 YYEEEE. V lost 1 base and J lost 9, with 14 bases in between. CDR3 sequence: CASSLFEGVAIQYF. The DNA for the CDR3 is TGTGCCAGCAGCTTGTTTGAGGGAGTGGCCATTCAGTACTTC.